This T cell receptor beta chain was recovered during a study of blood T cell repertoires in COVID-19. V lost 0 bases, J lost 0 bases, and 8 bases stayed unmatched. CDR1 and CDR2 from the germline V gene are SGHRS and YFSETQ. This CDR3 is built from 17 residues. The table came from immunoSEQ multiplex PCR; TCRdb's copy has only in-frame clones and leaves some out. The repertoire holds about 200,000 clones, with about four fifths as singletons. Sequenced material: peripheral blood. This sequence joins TRBV5-1 and TRBJ1-1; TRBD1 aligns across 7 bases. This TCR derives from a man in his sixties with acute or convalescent COVID-19. CDR3 residues: CASSLGGTASMNTEAFF. DNA of the CDR3: TGCGCCAGCAGCTTGGGTGGGACAGCATCCATGAACACTGAAGCTTTCTTT.